Listed here is a single TCR beta chain. V was shortened by 2 bases and J by 4 bases, with 5 bases between the two germline ends. Germline V gene data show CDR1 as KGHDR and CDR2 as SFDVKD. CDR3 length equals 13 residues. The sample originates from a study of blood T cell repertoires in COVID-19. About the study: Researchers got acute and convalescent COVID-19 samples from the United States, Italy and Spain. T cells, B-cell-depleted T cells, or PBMCs provided the cDNA or gDNA that served as material.

Using immunoSEQ multiplex PCR, the repertoire was profiled, and TCRdb retains in-frame clones only, with some absent. The table lists hundreds of thousands of clones, around 84% of them singletons, with 5.9% in the top ten. The specimen was peripheral blood. This TCR was sampled from an elderly man with acute or convalescent COVID-19. The V and J genes are TRBV24-1 and TRBJ2-1, with D perhaps matching TRBD1 (5 bases). DNA for the CDR3: TGTGCCACCAGTGATTCAGGGTACAATGAGCAGTTCTTC. Protein: CATSDSGYNEQFF.